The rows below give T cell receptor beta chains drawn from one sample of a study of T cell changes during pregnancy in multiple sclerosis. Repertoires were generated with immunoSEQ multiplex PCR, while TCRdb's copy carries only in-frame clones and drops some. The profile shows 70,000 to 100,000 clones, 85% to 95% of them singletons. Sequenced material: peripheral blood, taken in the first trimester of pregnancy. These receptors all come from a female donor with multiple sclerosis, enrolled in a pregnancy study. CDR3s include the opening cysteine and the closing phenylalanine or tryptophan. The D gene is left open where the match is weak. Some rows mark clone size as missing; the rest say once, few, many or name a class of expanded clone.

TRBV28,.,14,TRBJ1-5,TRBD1,TGTGCCAGCGCCGGGACAGGGGGCTTTCAGCCCCAGCATTTT,CASAGTGGFQPQHF
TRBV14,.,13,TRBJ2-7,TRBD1,TGTGCCAGCAGGCAGACAGGGGACTACGAGCAGTACTTC,CASRQTGDYEQYF
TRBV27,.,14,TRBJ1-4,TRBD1,TGTGCCAGCACCTCGGGACAGAGTAATGAAAAACTGTTTTTT,CASTSGQSNEKLFF
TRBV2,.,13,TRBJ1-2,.,TGTGCCAGCAGGCGGGACTCGCAGTATGGCTACACCTTC,CASRRDSQYGYTF
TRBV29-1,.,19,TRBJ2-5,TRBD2,TGCAGCGTTGAATGGCGCTTGGGGACTAGCGGGAGATCCCCGAAGACCCAGTACTTC,CSVEWRLGTSGRSPKTQYF
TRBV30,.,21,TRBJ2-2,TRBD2,TGTGCCTGGAGGGTGGCGGGGGCGCGGGGACTAGCGGGGACGAACACCGGGGAGCTGTTTTTT,CAWRVAGARGLAGTNTGELFF
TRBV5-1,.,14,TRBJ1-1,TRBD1,TGCGCCAGCGGACGCACAGGGGGGAACACTGAAGCTTTCTTT,CASGRTGGNTEAFF
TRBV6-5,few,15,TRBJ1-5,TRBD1,TGTGCCAGCAGCCAGACAGGGCTGGGCAATCAGCCCCAGCATTTT,CASSQTGLGNQPQHF
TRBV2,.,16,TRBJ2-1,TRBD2,TGTGCCAGCAGACCCCTTACTAGCGGGAGGATAAATGAGCAGTTCTTC,CASRPLTSGRINEQFF
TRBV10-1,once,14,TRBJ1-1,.,TGCGCCAGCAGTGCCCCGGAGAGGAACACTGAAGCTTTCTTT,CASSAPERNTEAFF
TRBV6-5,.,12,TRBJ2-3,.,TGTGCCAGCAGTCCAAGCTCGATGAAGCAGTATTTT,CASSPSSMKQYF
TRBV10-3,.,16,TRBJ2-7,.,TGTGCCATCAGTGAGTCGCGACTAGGGGACCCCTACGAGCAGTACTTC,CAISESRLGDPYEQYF
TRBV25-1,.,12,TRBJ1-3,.,TGTGCCAGCAGGGACAGTGGAAACACCATATATTTT,CASRDSGNTIYF
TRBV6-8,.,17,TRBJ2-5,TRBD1,TGTGCCAGCAGTCCACTAGACGACAGGGGCGCTCGGGAGACCCAGTACTTC,CASSPLDDRGARETQYF
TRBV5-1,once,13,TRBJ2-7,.,TGCGCCAGCAGCTTGGGACTAGGCTACGAGCAGTACTTC,CASSLGLGYEQYF
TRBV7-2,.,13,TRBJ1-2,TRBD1,TGTGCCAGCAGCTCCACAGGGGGAGGTGGCTACACCTTC,CASSSTGGGGYTF
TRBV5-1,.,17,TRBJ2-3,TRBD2,TGCGCCAGCAGCTCAACCTGGACTAGCGGGACCGGAGATACGCAGTATTTT,CASSSTWTSGTGDTQYF
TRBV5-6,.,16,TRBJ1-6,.,TGTGCCAGCAGCTTACACGGGGGGGGAGCGAATTCACCCCTCCACTTT,CASSLHGGGANSPLHF
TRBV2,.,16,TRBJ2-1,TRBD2,TGTGCCAGCAGGCTGGGACTAGCGGGGGGGCCTGATGAGCAGTTCTTC,CASRLGLAGGPDEQFF
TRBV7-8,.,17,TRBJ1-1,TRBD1,TGTGCCAGCAGCTCAGGGGGCAGGAGGGGGGTAGGCACTGAAGCTTTCTTT,CASSSGGRRGVGTEAFF
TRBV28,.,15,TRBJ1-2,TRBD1,TGTGCCAGCACTCCTATACGGGACAGGGAAATTGGCTACACCTTC,CASTPIRDREIGYTF
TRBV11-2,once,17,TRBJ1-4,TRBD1,TGTGCCAGCAGCTTGGAACCGGGACAGGGGCCTAATGAAAAACTGTTTTTT,CASSLEPGQGPNEKLFF
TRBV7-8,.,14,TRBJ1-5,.,TGTGCCAGCAGCTTAGTCGGCAGGGATCAGCCCCAGCATTTT,CASSLVGRDQPQHF
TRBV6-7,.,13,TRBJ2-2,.,TGTGCCAGCAGTTACCCCCCCCCAGGGGAGCTGTTTTTT,CASSYPPPGELFF
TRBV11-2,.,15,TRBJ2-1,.,TGTGCCAGCAGCTTAGATTGGCTAGCTAGGCATGAGCAGTTCTTC,CASSLDWLARHEQFF
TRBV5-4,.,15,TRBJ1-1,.,TGTGCCAGCAGCCTCCGGCCCAGGGGCGACACTGAAGCTTTCTTT,CASSLRPRGDTEAFF
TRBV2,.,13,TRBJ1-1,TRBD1,TGTGCCAGCAGTAAGGACAGGGCCACTGAAGCTTTCTTT,CASSKDRATEAFF
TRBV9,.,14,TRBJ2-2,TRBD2,TGTGCCAGCCGGGGGGGGGCGAACACCGGGGAGCTGTTTTTT,CASRGGANTGELFF
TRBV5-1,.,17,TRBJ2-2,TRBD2,TGCGCCAGCAGCTTGAGGACTAGCGGGACTTATGGCGGGGAGCTGTTTTTT,CASSLRTSGTYGGELFF
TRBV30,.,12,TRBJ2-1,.,TGTGCCTGGAGCACACAGGGCCATGAGCAGTTCTTC,CAWSTQGHEQFF
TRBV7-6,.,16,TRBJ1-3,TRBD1,TGTGCCAGCAGCTTAGGGACAGGGACCTCTGGAAACACCATATATTTT,CASSLGTGTSGNTIYF
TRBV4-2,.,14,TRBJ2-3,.,TGTGCCAGCAGCCAAGTCGGTAGCACAGATACGCAGTATTTT,CASSQVGSTDTQYF
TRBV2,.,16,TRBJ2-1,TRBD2,TGTGCCAGCAGTGAAGCGCGTAGCGGGAGGGCCGATGAGCAGTTCTTC,CASSEARSGRADEQFF
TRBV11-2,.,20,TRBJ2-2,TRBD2,TGTGCCAGCAGCTTAGAGGTCGCTCGAGCGGGGGGGCCGGGGACCGGGGAGCTGTTTTTT,CASSLEVARAGGPGTGELFF
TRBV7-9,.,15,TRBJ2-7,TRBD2,TGTGCCAGCGCCATTCTAGCGGGGAGCTCCTACGAGCAGTACTTC,CASAILAGSSYEQYF
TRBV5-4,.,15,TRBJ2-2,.,TGTGCCAGCAGCTTGGGGGGGGAGGCGACCGGGGAGCTGTTTTTT,CASSLGGEATGELFF
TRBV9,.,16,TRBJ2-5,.,TGTGCCAGCAGCGAGCGACCGGGACTCCCGGGCGAGACCCAGTACTTC,CASSERPGLPGETQYF
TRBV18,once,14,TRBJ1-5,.,TGTGCCAGCTCACCCACGGGGAACAATCAGCCCCAGCATTTT,CASSPTGNNQPQHF
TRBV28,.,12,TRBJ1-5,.,TGTGCCAGCAGTTTAGGCAGGGAGCCCCAGCATTTT,CASSLGREPQHF
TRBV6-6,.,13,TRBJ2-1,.,TGTGCCAGCAGTTACGAGAAAGCGGTGTCTGGGTTCTTC,CASSYEKAVSGFF
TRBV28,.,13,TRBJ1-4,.,TGTGCCAGCAGGGCAGGGGAAACGAAAAAACTGTTTTTT,CASRAGETKKLFF
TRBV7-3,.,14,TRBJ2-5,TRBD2,TGTGCCAGCAGCTCATCTTCGGGAGGAGAGACCCAGTACTTC,CASSSSSGGETQYF
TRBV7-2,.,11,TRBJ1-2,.,TGTGCCAGCAGCTTAACAGGGATATACACCTTC,CASSLTGIYTF
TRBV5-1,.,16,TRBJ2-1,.,TGCGCCAGCAGCTCTGACGGGGGAGGTACCTACAATGAGCAGTTCTTC,CASSSDGGGTYNEQFF
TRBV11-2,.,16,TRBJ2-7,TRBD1,TGTGCCAGCAGCTTAAGGGGGGGACAGGGGGACTACGAGCAGTACTTC,CASSLRGGQGDYEQYF
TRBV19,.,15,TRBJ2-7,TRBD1,TGTGCCAGTAGTATCACCGGACAGGGAGTCTCCGAGCAGTACTTC,CASSITGQGVSEQYF
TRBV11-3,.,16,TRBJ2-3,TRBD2,TGTGCCAGCAGCAGGACTAGCGGCCTAATCACAGATACGCAGTATTTT,CASSRTSGLITDTQYF
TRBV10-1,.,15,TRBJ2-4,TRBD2,TGCGCCAGACCTGTTCGGGCGGGAGAGGTAAACATTCAGTACTTC,CARPVRAGEVNIQYF
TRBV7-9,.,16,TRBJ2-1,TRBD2,TGTGCCTCCAGCTGGGTCGGCGGGGGATACTACAATGAGCAGTTCTTC,CASSWVGGGYYNEQFF
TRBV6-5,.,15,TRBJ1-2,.,TGTGCCAGCAAGCCGACAGATACTCAAAACTATGGCTACACCTTC,CASKPTDTQNYGYTF
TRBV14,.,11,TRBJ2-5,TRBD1,TGTGCCAGCCAGGGACAGGAGACCCAGTACTTC,CASQGQETQYF
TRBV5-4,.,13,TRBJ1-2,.,TGTGCCAGCAGTTCGAACAGTTTTCCGGGCTACACCTTC,CASSSNSFPGYTF